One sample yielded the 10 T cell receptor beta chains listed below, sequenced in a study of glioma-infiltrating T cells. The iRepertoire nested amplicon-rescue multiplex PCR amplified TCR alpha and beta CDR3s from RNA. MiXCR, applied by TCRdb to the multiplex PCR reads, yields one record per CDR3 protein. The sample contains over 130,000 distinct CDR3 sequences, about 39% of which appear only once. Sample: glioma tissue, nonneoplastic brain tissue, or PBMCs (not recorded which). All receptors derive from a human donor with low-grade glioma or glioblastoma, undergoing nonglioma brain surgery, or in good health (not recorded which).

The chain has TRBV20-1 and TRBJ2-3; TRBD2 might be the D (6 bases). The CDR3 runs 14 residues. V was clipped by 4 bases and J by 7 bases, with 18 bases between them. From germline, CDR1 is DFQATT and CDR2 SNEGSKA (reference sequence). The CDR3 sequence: CSAIIAEGRNTQYF. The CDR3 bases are TGCAGTGCTATCATAGCGGAGGGGAGGAATACGCAGTATTTT.

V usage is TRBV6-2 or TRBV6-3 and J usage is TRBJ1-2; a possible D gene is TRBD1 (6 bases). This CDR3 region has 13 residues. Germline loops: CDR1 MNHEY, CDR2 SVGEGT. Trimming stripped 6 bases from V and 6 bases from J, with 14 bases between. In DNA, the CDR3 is TGTGCCAGCAGAGAACAGGGAATGAATGGCTACACCTTC. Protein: CASREQGMNGYTF.

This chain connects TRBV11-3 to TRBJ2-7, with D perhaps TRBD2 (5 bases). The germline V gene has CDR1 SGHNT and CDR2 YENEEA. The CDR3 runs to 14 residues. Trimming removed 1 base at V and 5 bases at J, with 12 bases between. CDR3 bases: TGTGCCAGCAGCTTAGTCCTAGCTAGCAACGAGCAGTACTTC. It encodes CASSLVLASNEQYF. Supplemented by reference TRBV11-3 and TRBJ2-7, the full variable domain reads EAGVVQSPRYKIIEKKQPVAFWCNPISGHNTLYWYLQNLGQGPELLIRYENEEAVDDSQLPKDRFSAERLKGVDSTLKIQPAELGDSAVYLCASSLVLASNEQYFGPGTRLTVT.

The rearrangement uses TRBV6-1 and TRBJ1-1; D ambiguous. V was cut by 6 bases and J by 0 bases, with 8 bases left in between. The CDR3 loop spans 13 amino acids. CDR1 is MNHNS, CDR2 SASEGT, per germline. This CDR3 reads CASRIRLNTEAFF. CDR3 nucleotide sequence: TGTGCCAGCAGGATTCGGCTGAACACTGAAGCTTTCTTT.

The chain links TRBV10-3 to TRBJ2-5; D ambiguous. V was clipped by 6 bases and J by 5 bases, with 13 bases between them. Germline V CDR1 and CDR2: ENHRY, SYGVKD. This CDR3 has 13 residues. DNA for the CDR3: TGTGCCATCAGACCTAGTGGAAGCGAGACCCAGTACTTC. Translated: CAIRPSGSETQYF.

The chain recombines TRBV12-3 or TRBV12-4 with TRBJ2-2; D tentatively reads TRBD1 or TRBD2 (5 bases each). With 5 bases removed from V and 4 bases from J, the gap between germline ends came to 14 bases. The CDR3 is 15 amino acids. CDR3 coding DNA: TGTGCCAGCAGTGCCGAGGGGTTCGGCACCGGGGAGCTGTTTTTT. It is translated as CASSAEGFGTGELFF.

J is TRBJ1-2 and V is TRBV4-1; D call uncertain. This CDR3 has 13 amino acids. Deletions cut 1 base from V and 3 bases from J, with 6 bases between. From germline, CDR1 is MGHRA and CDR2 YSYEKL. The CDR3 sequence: CASSQGVYYGYTF. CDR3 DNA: TGCGCCAGCAGCCAAGGCGTATACTATGGCTACACCTTC.

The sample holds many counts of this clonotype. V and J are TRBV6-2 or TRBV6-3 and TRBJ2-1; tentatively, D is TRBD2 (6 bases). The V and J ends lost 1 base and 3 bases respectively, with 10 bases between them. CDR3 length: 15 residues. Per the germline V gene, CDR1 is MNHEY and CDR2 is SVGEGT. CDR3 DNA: TGTGCCAGCAGTTACTGGGCTAGCGACTACAATGAGCAGTTCTTC. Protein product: CASSYWASDYNEQFF.

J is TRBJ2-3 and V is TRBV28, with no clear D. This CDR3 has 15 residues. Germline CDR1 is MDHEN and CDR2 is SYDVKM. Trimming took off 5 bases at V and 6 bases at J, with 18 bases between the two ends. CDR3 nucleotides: TGTGCCAGCAGTGGATTTAAAGGGTTTCCCGATACGCAGTATTTT. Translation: CASSGFKGFPDTQYF.

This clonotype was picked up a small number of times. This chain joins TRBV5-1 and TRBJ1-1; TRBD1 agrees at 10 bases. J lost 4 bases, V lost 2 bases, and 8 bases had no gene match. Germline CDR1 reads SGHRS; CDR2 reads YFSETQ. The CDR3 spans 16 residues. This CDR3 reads CASSFRDRGWGTEAFF. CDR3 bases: TGCGCCAGCAGCTTCCGGGACAGGGGCTGGGGCACTGAAGCTTTCTTT. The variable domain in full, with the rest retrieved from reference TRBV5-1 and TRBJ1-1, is KAGVTQTPRYLIKTRGQQVTLSCSPISGHRSVSWYQQTPGQGLQFLFEYFSETQRNKGNFPGRFSGRQFSNSRSEMNVSTLELGDSALYLCASSFRDRGWGTEAFFGQGTRLTVV.